This T cell receptor beta chain emerged from a study of blood T cell repertoires in COVID-19. Study-wide background: Acute and convalescent COVID-19 samples came from the United States, Italy and Spain.

V shed 5 bases and J 4 bases; nucleotides not matched to a gene: 3. The CDR3 is 13 amino acids. Germline loops: CDR1 SGHNT, CDR2 YENEEA. Enrolled through a virtual design, the participants were between roughly 18 and 95 years of age and came from some 26 US areas. In assigning cohorts, the study relied on participant-reported clinical history. Source study methods: Estimation of nucleated cell counts relied on the amplification of reference gene primers. Some clones are missing from TCRdb's copy, which holds only in-frame ones; the method was immunoSEQ multiplex PCR. For V, J and clone size, that table is used; D and trimming come from the DNA. The sample carries hundreds of thousands of clones, roughly nine tenths recorded once.

The chain has TRBV11-3 and TRBJ1-2; 8 nucleotides align to TRBD1. The material sequenced was PBMCs or T cells enriched from blood (not recorded which). The sequence was obtained from a woman aged 60-75 years who had recovered from COVID-19. The CDR3 DNA reads as TGTGCCAGCAGCATTGGACAGGGCTATGGCTACACCTTC. Translating it yields CASSIGQGYGYTF. The full variable domain, in which reference TRBV11-3 and TRBJ1-2 provide the parts outside the CDR3, is EAGVVQSPRYKIIEKKQPVAFWCNPISGHNTLYWYLQNLGQGPELLIRYENEEAVDDSQLPKDRFSAERLKGVDSTLKIQPAELGDSAVYLCASSIGQGYGYTFGSGTRLTVV.